A single sample is the source of the 5 T cell receptor beta chains below, sequenced in a study of response to subunit inactivated influenza vaccine. TCRdb ran MiXCR on the RT-PCR reads and lists one entry per CDR3 protein. The profile shows roughly 780,000 distinct CDR3 sequences, approximately 17% of them singletons. Here the sequenced sample was PBMCs from blood, taken around 5 days after vaccination. The receptors shown here come from a man aged 50 to 59 who received an inactivated influenza vaccine.

The rearrangement uses TRBV7-2 and TRBJ2-1; 10 bases line up with TRBD1. Germline CDR1 and CDR2: SGHTA and FQGNSA. The CDR3 is made up of 16 amino acids. The junction had 11 bases not matched to a gene; V was cut back by 5 bases and J by 7 bases. The CDR3 sequence is CASSTTRDRGANEQFF. CDR3 bases: TGTGCCAGCAGCACAACGCGGGACAGGGGCGCAAATGAGCAGTTCTTC.

The chain combines TRBV10-3 with TRBJ2-1; D unresolved. V was cut by 2 bases and J by 6 bases, with 14 bases left in between. The CDR3 totals 15 residues. The germline V gene has CDR1 ENHRY and CDR2 SYGVKD. The CDR3 DNA follows: TGTGCCATCAGTGAGACAGTCCGGAGAGTCAATGAGCAGTTCTTC. Residues: CAISETVRRVNEQFF.

CDR3 sequence reads: CSASHNTNTEAFF. The CDR3 DNA sequence: TGCAGTGCTAGCCACAATACGAACACTGAAGCTTTCTTT. The chain carries TRBV20-1 and TRBJ1-1; D remains ambiguous. The length of the CDR3 is 13 residues. V was shortened by 3 bases and J by 1 base, with 9 bases between the two germline ends. The germline V gene has CDR1 DFQATT and CDR2 SNEGSKA (reference sequence).

This clonotype was counted only a few times. The V call is TRBV4-3, the J call TRBJ1-2, with D hard to call. The CDR3 is made up of 16 amino acids. The V gene lost 0 bases and the J gene lost 2 bases, with 13 bases spanning the gap. In germline, CDR1 is LGHNA, CDR2 YSLEER. The CDR3 loop is CASSQDRSGLNYGYTF. Here the CDR3 DNA reads TGCGCCAGCAGCCAAGATAGGTCGGGGTTGAACTATGGCTACACCTTC.

This chain links TRBV7-9 with TRBJ1-3; perhaps TRBD1 as D (6 bases). V was trimmed by 10 bases and J by 0 bases, leaving 16 bases between them. Germline-derived CDR1 and CDR2 are SEHNR and FQNEAQ (reference sequence). The CDR3 sequence is 15 residues long. CDR3 in amino acids: CATWDTNLSGNTIYF. The CDR3, as DNA: TGTGCCACGTGGGACACGAACCTCTCTGGAAACACCATATATTTT.